Sequencing of this T cell receptor (beta chain) was carried out in a study of cytomegalovirus exposure and HLA in healthy donors. Profiled with immunoSEQ multiplex PCR; TCRdb holds only in-frame clones, not every one. Of over 200,000 clones in the sample, around 87% were seen once. Of note for this clone: With a much larger clone just one base away, this may be a read error.

The CDR3 length is 13 residues. Germline lookup yields CDR1 SNHLY and CDR2 FYNNEI. V lost 5 bases and J lost 1, with 5 bases in between. The donors were in the approximately 110-subject validation cohort; that cohort was separate from the approximately 730-subject first cohort. This chain links TRBV2 with TRBJ2-2; the D gene is possibly TRBD1 (5 bases). The specimen was PBMCs. This clonotype was sampled from a woman in her late teens or twenties in good health and CMV-seropositive. The CDR3 is CASSTGNTGELFF. The CDR3 DNA sequence: TGTGCCAGCAGTACAGGGAACACCGGGGAGCTGTTTTTT.